Listed here are 18 T cell receptor beta chains from one sample, sequenced in a study of cytomegalovirus exposure and HLA in healthy donors. Clones were read by immunoSEQ multiplex PCR, and TCRdb kept only the in-frame ones, dropping some. This table holds 150,000 to 200,000 clones, about 81% found once. Material: PBMCs. The source of these receptors is a woman in her 30s in good health and CMV-seronegative.

The chain combines TRBV6-1 with TRBJ2-7; the match to TRBD2 covers 10 bases. Germline CDR1 and CDR2: MNHNS and SASEGT. The CDR3 sequence is 15 residues long. Unmatched junction bases numbered 9, after V lost 6 bases and J lost 4 bases. CDR3 coding DNA: TGTGCCAGCAGCACGGCTAGCGGGAGCGGGTACGAGCAGTACTTC. Protein product: CASSTASGSGYEQYF.

The chain joins TRBV5-4 to TRBJ2-7; 9 bases are a match to TRBD2. The CDR3 is 17 amino acids. Germline V gene data show CDR1 as SGHNT and CDR2 as YYREEE (reference sequence). The ends lost 1 base at V and 1 base at J; junction bases unmatched: 9. This CDR3 is CASSLSAGLARSYEQYF. The CDR3 DNA sequence: TGTGCCAGCAGCTTGTCGGCCGGACTAGCGAGATCCTACGAGCAGTACTTC.

This clone showed up just once. This sequence joins TRBV7-2 and TRBJ2-7; 14 bases align to TRBD2. The CDR3 contains 17 residues. Germline V gives CDR1 SGHTA, CDR2 FQGNSA. The V gene end was trimmed by 4 bases and the J gene end by 2 bases; junction bases not matched to a gene: 7. This CDR3 is CASSSRTSGRYPYEQYF. The DNA of the CDR3 is TGTGCCAGCAGCTCTAGGACTAGCGGGAGGTACCCCTACGAGCAGTACTTC.

The chain joins TRBV11-2 to TRBJ2-3; the D is unclear. The germline gives CDR1 SGHAT, CDR2 FQNNGV. This CDR3 contains 15 residues. Trimming left V 1 base short and J 2 bases short, with 10 bases between. The CDR3 bases are TGTGCCAGCAGCTTAGCTCCGGGTCCCACAGATACGCAGTATTTT. It is translated as CASSLAPGPTDTQYF.

The chain links TRBV7-8 to TRBJ2-7; a possible D gene is TRBD1 (5 bases). Per germline, CDR1 SGHVS and CDR2 FQNEAQ. The V and J ends lost 4 bases and 2 bases respectively, with 12 bases between them. There are 14 residues in the CDR3. The CDR3 DNA sequence: TGTGCCAGCAGCTCGACAGAAAATGCCTACGAGCAGTACTTC. This sequence encodes CASSSTENAYEQYF.

In DNA form, the CDR3 reads TGCGCCAGCAGCCAAGTTATCTTCTACGAGCAGTACTTC. Translated, it gives CASSQVIFYEQYF. The chain couples TRBV4-1 to TRBJ2-7; D is unresolved. CDR1 and CDR2 from the germline V gene are MGHRA and YSYEKL. Between the trimmed V and J ends, which lost 1 base and 3 bases, there was a span of 7 bases. The CDR3 spans 13 residues.

The chain employs TRBV7-3 and TRBJ2-7, with D tentatively TRBD1 (6 bases). The CDR3 has 21 amino acids. V lost 4 bases to trimming and J lost 2 bases, with 33 bases between them. CDR1 and CDR2 from the germline V gene are SGHTA and FQGTGA. The CDR3 protein is CASSSPTAQGFPGASTYEQYF. The DNA for the CDR3 is TGTGCCAGCAGCTCTCCAACCGCCCAGGGGTTCCCCGGCGCGAGTACCTACGAGCAGTACTTC.

There are many counts of this clone. CDR3 sequence reads: CASSQAVSEGTDTQYF. CDR3 in DNA: TGCGCCAGCAGCCAAGCGGTTAGCGAAGGCACAGATACGCAGTATTTT. The chain employs TRBV4-1 and TRBJ2-3, with a weak D call TRBD2 (5 bases). Trimming removed 1 base from V and 1 base from J, with 12 bases in between. The CDR3 runs 16 residues. CDR1 is MGHRA, CDR2 YSYEKL, per germline.

The V call is TRBV6-5, the J call TRBJ2-3; D possibly corresponds to TRBD1 (6 bases). Germline V gene lookup returns CDR1 MNHEY and CDR2 SVGAGI. CDR3 length equals 14 residues. Trimming cost V 5 bases and J 6 bases, with 15 bases left between them. The CDR3 reads CASSRDRRTDTQYF. For the CDR3, the DNA is TGTGCCAGCAGTCGTGACAGGAGAACCGATACGCAGTATTTT.

This clone was counted between two and nine times. The chain uses TRBV6-5 and TRBJ1-2; D gene ambiguous. CDR3 length: 13 amino acids. The germline V gene has CDR1 MNHEY and CDR2 SVGAGI. Trimming shortened V by 4 bases and J by 4 bases, and 10 bases separated the two germline ends. Here the CDR3 DNA reads TGTGCCAGCAGTTTGAGGCACCTCTATGGCTACACCTTC. It encodes CASSLRHLYGYTF.

The V gene is TRBV9, the J gene TRBJ1-5; 7 bases fit TRBD1. The ends lost 3 bases at V and 4 bases at J; junction bases unmatched: 4. The CDR3 is 14 residues long. The V gene's germline CDR1 is SGDLS and CDR2 YYNGEE. As DNA, the CDR3 is TGTGCCAGCAGCGCAGGGACAGTTAATCAGCCCCAGCATTTT. Encoded protein: CASSAGTVNQPQHF.

The CDR3 coding sequence is TGTGCCAGCAGCGTAGTCGGGAGGGCCCCCAATGAGCAGTTCTTC. Amino acid sequence: CASSVVGRAPNEQFF. The chain recombines TRBV9 with TRBJ2-1, with 8 bases that match TRBD2. Germline values: CDR1 SGDLS, CDR2 YYNGEE. This CDR3 is built from 15 residues. Trimming at V came to 0 bases and at J to 6 bases, leaving 5 bases not matched to a gene.

The V gene is TRBV28, the J gene TRBJ1-5; D remains ambiguous. V was cut by 1 base and J by 3 bases, with 7 bases left in between. Germline V gene lookup returns CDR1 MDHEN and CDR2 SYDVKM. This CDR3 has 14 amino acids. CDR3 DNA: TGTGCCAGCAGTTTATTATCAGTCAATCAGCCCCAGCATTTT. Encoded protein: CASSLLSVNQPQHF. The full variable domain, with the rest looked up from reference TRBV28 and TRBJ1-5, is DVKVTQSSRYLVKRTGEKVFLECVQDMDHENMFWYRQDPGLGLRLIYFSYDVKMKEKGDIPEGYSVSREKKERFSLILESASTNQTSMYLCASSLLSVNQPQHFGDGTRLSIL.

The V call is TRBV7-3, the J call TRBJ1-6; unclear D gene. Per the germline V gene, CDR1 is SGHTA and CDR2 is FQGTGA. The CDR3 extends over 15 amino acids. Trimming shortened V by 2 bases and J by 9 bases, and 14 bases separated the two germline ends. The CDR3 DNA sequence: TGTGCCAGCAGCTTATTCAGAGGGAGTGGTTCACCCCTCCACTTT. This encodes CASSLFRGSGSPLHF.

This clone was observed once. CDR3: CASSSTGGTNTGELFF. The CDR3 DNA reads as TGTGCCAGCAGCTCGACAGGGGGCACGAACACCGGGGAGCTGTTTTTT. The chain recombines TRBV7-7 with TRBJ2-2; 10 bases align to TRBD1. CDR1 SSHAT and CDR2 FNYEAQ come from the germline V gene (reference sequence). This CDR3 is built from 16 residues. The trim removed 4 bases at V and 0 bases at J, leaving 2 bases unmatched. The entire variable domain, with the rest obtained from reference TRBV7-7 and TRBJ2-2, is as follows: GAGVSQSPRYKVTKRGQDVTLRCDPISSHATLYWYQQALGQGPEFLTYFNYEAQPDKSGLPSDRFSAERPEGSISTLTIQRTEQRDSAMYRCASSSTGGTNTGELFFGEGSRLTVL.

This sequence joins TRBV19 and TRBJ2-1, with D possibly being TRBD1 (5 bases). Germline V CDR1 and CDR2: LNHDA, SQIVND (reference sequence). The CDR3 runs to 15 residues. The V gene lost 2 bases and the J gene lost 2 bases, with 10 bases spanning the gap. CDR3 amino acids: CASSISGATYNEQFF. The CDR3 DNA reads as TGTGCCAGTAGTATATCTGGGGCTACCTACAATGAGCAGTTCTTC.

The gene calls are TRBV30 and TRBJ1-4, with D unresolved. V was shortened by 0 bases and J by 6 bases, with 11 bases between the two germline ends. Germline V lookup: CDR1 GTSNPN, CDR2 SVGIG (reference sequence). The CDR3 is 14 amino acids. The CDR3 DNA sequence: TGTGCCTGGAGTGTTAAGGGAGTGGATGAAAAACTGTTTTTT. Its protein product is CAWSVKGVDEKLFF.

This clone showed up just once. This sequence joins TRBV27 and TRBJ1-1; D is undetermined. This CDR3 contains 15 residues. Between the trimmed V and J ends, which lost 0 bases and 1 base, there was a span of 9 bases. Looked up from germline, CDR1 is MNHEY and CDR2 is SMNVEV (reference sequence). DNA for the CDR3: TGTGCCAGCAGTTTATCCCCACGGGGGAACACTGAAGCTTTCTTT. As protein: CASSLSPRGNTEAFF.